The 10 T cell receptor beta chains presented below share a single source sample, sequenced in a study of cytomegalovirus exposure and HLA in healthy donors. PCR was performed using 60 Vbeta and 13 Jbeta primers. Sequenced by immunoSEQ multiplex PCR; TCRdb stores in-frame clones only, minus some. The sample gives some 89,000 clones, about four fifths of which show up once; under 2% is in the top ten. The sequencing sample was made of PBMCs. The receptors here all came from a woman aged 25 to 39 in good health and CMV-seronegative.

The V and J genes are TRBV7-3 and TRBJ2-3; 7 positions agree with TRBD2. The CDR3 spans 18 residues. Germline assignment: CDR1 SGHTA and CDR2 FQGTGA. Trimming took 2 bases from V and 1 from J; bases not matched to a gene: 12. CDR3 in DNA: TGTGCCAGCAGCTTATATGGCGGGAGCCCCCCGCGCACAGATACGCAGTATTTT. Protein product: CASSLYGGSPPRTDTQYF.

This clone was found once. The chain recombines TRBV9 with TRBJ1-5; unclear D gene. The germline V gene encodes CDR1 SGDLS and CDR2 YYNGEE. CDR3 length equals 12 residues. V was clipped by 3 bases and J by 9 bases, with 10 bases between them. CDR3 protein: CASSESSGPQHF. CDR3 coding DNA: TGTGCCAGCAGCGAGAGTTCAGGGCCCCAGCATTTT.

The V call is TRBV5-1, the J call TRBJ1-2; no firm D call. The CDR3 runs 15 residues. V lost 0 bases to trimming and J lost 2 bases, with 11 bases between them. CDR1 SGHRS and CDR2 YFSETQ come from the germline V gene. CDR3 nucleotide sequence: TGCGCCAGCAGCTTGGCAACGGGGAGCAACTATGGCTACACCTTC. Translated, it gives CASSLATGSNYGYTF.

The chain has TRBV21-1 and TRBJ1-5; TRBD1 reflects the table's D call only, with no check against the DNA. TRBV21-1 is marked as a pseudogene. CDR3 size: 17 residues. The CDR3 protein is CASSKRQRGQLNQPQHF. CDR3 bases: TGTGCCAGCAGCAAAAGACAGAGGGGACAGCTAAATCAGCCCCAGCATTTT.

This clone showed up just once. J is TRBJ2-1 and V is TRBV15; 10 nucleotides line up with TRBD2. Germline V gene sequence: CDR1 LNHNV, CDR2 YYDKDF (reference sequence). This CDR3 comprises 13 residues. Unmatched junction bases numbered 7, after V lost 8 bases and J lost 9 bases. The chain's CDR3 is CATQAGGPAEQFF. The CDR3 region has the DNA TGTGCCACCCAAGCGGGAGGGCCGGCTGAGCAGTTCTTC.

This clone showed up just a few times. V is TRBV5-4 and J is TRBJ1-3, with D possibly matching TRBD1 (6 bases). The CDR3 extends over 15 amino acids. Germline loops: CDR1 SGHNT, CDR2 YYREEE (reference sequence). V lost 4 bases and J 0 bases, leaving 11 bases between the germline ends. CDR3 protein: CASSPRTDSGNTIYF. CDR3 bases: TGTGCCAGCAGCCCCAGGACAGACTCTGGAAACACCATATATTTT.

This clone has a single count. The chain recombines TRBV25-1 with TRBJ1-4, with D perhaps TRBD1 (5 bases). Germline V CDR1 and CDR2: MGHDK, SYGVNS. There are 15 residues in the CDR3. Trimming shortened V by 5 bases and J by 7 bases, and 17 bases separated the two germline ends. The DNA of the CDR3 is TGTGCCAGCAGTTCGCAAGGAGGGGTGGGTGAAAAACTGTTTTTT. Translated, it gives CASSSQGGVGEKLFF. The full variable domain, completed using reference TRBV25-1 and TRBJ1-4, is EADIYQTPRYLVIGTGKKITLECSQTMGHDKMYWYQQDPGMELHLIHYSYGVNSTEKGDLSSESTVSRIRTEHFPLTLESARPSHTSQYLCASSSQGGVGEKLFFGSGTQLSVL.

This rearrangement joins TRBV27 to TRBJ1-3; no firm D call. Looked up from germline, CDR1 is MNHEY and CDR2 is SMNVEV (reference sequence). With 11 bases removed from V and 7 bases from J, the gap between germline ends came to 27 bases. The CDR3 totals 16 residues. In DNA form, the CDR3 reads TGTGCCCAGCCAAGGATGACCCGCGCTCTGGAGAACACCATATATTTT. This encodes CAQPRMTRALENTIYF.

The chain is built from TRBV2 and TRBJ2-7; 9 bases match TRBD1. The CDR3 consists of 15 residues. CDR1 and CDR2 (germline): SNHLY, FYNNEI. V lost 3 bases to trimming and J lost 2 bases; unmatched junction nucleotides: 5. DNA for the CDR3: TGTGCCAGCAGTGATGTGGGACAGGGTACCTACGAGCAGTACTTC. Translated: CASSDVGQGTYEQYF.

The chain couples TRBV27 to TRBJ2-3, with 7 bases that match TRBD2. The CDR3 is 17 amino acids. Germline lookup yields CDR1 MNHEY and CDR2 SMNVEV (reference sequence). V lost 0 bases, J lost 2 bases, and 8 bases stayed unmatched. Written as DNA, the CDR3 is TGTGCCAGCAGTTTATCGGCCGGCGGGAGTCCCACAGATACGCAGTATTTT. Protein product: CASSLSAGGSPTDTQYF.